This TCR beta chain derives from a study of PD-1 blockade in classical Hodgkin lymphoma. Study results and limitations: According to reports, newly diagnosed patients had lower baseline TCR diversity than healthy donors, and relapsed/refractory patients had lower baseline TCR diversity still.

No patient escaped relapse after autologous stem cell transplantation, and brentuximab vedotin exposure varied. With respect to this clone: The antigen is not known.

The repertoire was sequenced with immunoSEQ multiplex PCR; TCRdb's copy has only in-frame clones and lacks some. This sample has fewer than 90,000 clones, with more than 85% found just once. The sequencing here drew on peripheral blood mononuclear cells (PBMCs), taken at baseline. This sequence originates from a human donor with classical Hodgkin lymphoma.

The CDR3 reads CAWSVAGGAYNEQFF. The CDR3 DNA reads as TGTGCCTGGAGTGTTGCGGGAGGCGCCTACAATGAGCAGTTCTTC. The rearrangement links TRBV30 to TRBJ2-1; TRBD2 matches at 8 bases. CDR3 size: 15 residues. Losses at the gene ends were 0 bases for V and 2 bases for J; bases not matched to a gene: 3. Germline loops: CDR1 GTSNPN, CDR2 SVGIG (reference sequence).